The present T cell receptor beta chain was sequenced within a study of T cells in Graves' hyperthyroidism and ophthalmopathy. General observations from the study: Stable hyperthyroidism was told apart from ophthalmopathy by a model built on 13 V-J features. Blood also showed most of the thyroid clonotypes that were expanded above 0.001.

Ten or more counts support this clonotype. Its antigen is undetermined. Researchers took RNA transcripts and amplified the TCR beta CDR3 regions from them. RT-PCR in the first round (using the HTBI primer set) targeted the TCR CDR3. TCRdb called the multiplex PCR reads again in MiXCR, with one record for every CDR3 protein. The repertoire holds about 640,000 distinct CDR3 sequences, with around 21% as singletons. The germline CDR1 and CDR2 sequences are DFQATT and SNEGSKA (reference sequence). V dropped 6 bases and J dropped 6; count of bases not matched to a gene: 5. This CDR3 contains 11 residues. Diagnosis relied on clinical symptoms, serum thyroxine and TRAb, thyroid ultrasound and orbital computed tomography. The source of the PBMCs was about 10 ml of fresh peripheral blood.

Sequencing used blood. The rearrangement uses TRBV20-1 and TRBJ2-7; 7 bases align to TRBD1. This sequence originates from a young man with Graves' ophthalmopathy. Written as DNA, the CDR3 is TGCAGTGCGGACAGGAGTCTCGAGCAGTACTTC. Its translation: CSADRSLEQYF.